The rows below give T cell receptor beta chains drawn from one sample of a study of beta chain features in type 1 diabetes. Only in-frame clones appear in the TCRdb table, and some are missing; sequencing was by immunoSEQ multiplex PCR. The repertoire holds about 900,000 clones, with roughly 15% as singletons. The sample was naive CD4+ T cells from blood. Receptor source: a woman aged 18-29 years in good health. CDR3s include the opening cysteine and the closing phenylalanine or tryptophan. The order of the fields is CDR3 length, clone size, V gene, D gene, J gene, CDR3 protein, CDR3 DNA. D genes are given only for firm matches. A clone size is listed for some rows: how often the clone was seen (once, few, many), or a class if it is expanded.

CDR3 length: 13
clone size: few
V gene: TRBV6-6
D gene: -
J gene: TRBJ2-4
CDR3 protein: CASSLGLVNIQYF
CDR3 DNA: TGTGCCAGCAGTTTAGGTTTGGTGAACATTCAGTACTTC

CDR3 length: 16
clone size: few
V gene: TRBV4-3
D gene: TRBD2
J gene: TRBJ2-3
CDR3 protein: CASSPLAGGPKDTQYF
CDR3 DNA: TGCGCCAGCAGCCCTCTAGCGGGAGGGCCGAAAGATACGCAGTATTTT

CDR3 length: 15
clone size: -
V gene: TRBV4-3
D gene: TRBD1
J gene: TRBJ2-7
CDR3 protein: CASSQVGTGVYEQYF
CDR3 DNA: TGCGCCAGCAGCCAAGTAGGAACAGGGGTCTACGAGCAGTACTTC

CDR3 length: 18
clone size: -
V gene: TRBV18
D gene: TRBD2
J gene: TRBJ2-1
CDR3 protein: CASSPHGGLTGGNNEQFF
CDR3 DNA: TGTGCCAGCTCACCACACGGAGGTTTGACGGGAGGGAACAATGAGCAGTTCTTC

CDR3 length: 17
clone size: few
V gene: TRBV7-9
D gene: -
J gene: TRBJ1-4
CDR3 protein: CASSLTAGVATNEKLFF
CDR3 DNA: TGTGCCAGCAGCTTAACGGCCGGCGTTGCAACTAATGAAAAACTGTTTTTT

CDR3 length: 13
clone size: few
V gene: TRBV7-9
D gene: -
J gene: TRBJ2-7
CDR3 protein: CASSLAGTYEQYF
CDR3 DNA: TGTGCCAGCAGCTTAGCAGGAACCTACGAGCAGTACTTC

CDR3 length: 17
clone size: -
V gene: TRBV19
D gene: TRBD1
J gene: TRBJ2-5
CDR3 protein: CASSVGTGGAYQETQYF
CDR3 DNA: TGTGCCAGTAGTGTCGGGACAGGGGGCGCGTACCAAGAGACCCAGTACTTC

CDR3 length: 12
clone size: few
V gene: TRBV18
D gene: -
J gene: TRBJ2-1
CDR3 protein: CASSPPGNEQFF
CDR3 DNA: TGTGCCAGCTCACCACCGGGCAATGAGCAGTTCTTC

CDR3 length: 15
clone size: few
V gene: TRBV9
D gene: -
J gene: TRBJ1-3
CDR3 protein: CASSADGYSGNTIYF
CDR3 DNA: TGTGCCAGCAGCGCGGACGGCTACTCTGGAAACACCATATATTTT

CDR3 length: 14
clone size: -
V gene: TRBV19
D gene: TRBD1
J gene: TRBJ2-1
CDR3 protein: CASSRDSSYNEQFF
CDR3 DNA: TGTGCCAGTAGTAGGGACAGCTCCTACAATGAGCAGTTCTTC

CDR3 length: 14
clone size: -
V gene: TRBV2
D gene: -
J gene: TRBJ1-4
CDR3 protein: CASRDRSTNEKLFF
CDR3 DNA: TGTGCCAGCAGAGACAGGTCAACTAATGAAAAACTGTTTTTT

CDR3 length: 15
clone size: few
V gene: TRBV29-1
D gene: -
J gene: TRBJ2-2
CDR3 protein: CSVATAGSNTGELFF
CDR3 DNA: TGCAGCGTCGCAACGGCGGGGTCGAACACCGGGGAGCTGTTTTTT

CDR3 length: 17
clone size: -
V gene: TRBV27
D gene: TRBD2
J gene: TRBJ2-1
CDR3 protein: CASSPFFAGGGAGEQFF
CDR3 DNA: TGTGCCAGCAGTCCTTTCTTTGCGGGAGGGGGGGCAGGTGAGCAGTTCTTC

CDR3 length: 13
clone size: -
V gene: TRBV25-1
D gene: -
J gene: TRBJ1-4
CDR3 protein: CASIGRSNEKLFF
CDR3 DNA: TGTGCCAGCATAGGCAGGTCTAATGAAAAACTGTTTTTT

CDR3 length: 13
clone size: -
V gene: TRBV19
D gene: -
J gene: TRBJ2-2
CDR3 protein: CATTGPNTGELFF
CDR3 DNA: TGTGCCACCACTGGGCCGAACACCGGGGAGCTGTTTTTT

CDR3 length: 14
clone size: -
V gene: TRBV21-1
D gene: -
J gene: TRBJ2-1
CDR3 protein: CASSKVRGYNEQFF
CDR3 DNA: TGTGCCAGCAGCAAAGTTCGGGGGTACAATGAGCAGTTCTTC

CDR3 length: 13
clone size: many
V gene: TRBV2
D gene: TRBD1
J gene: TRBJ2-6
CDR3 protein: CASSQGTVNVLTF
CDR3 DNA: TGTGCCAGCAGCCAGGGGACAGTCAACGTCCTGACTTTC

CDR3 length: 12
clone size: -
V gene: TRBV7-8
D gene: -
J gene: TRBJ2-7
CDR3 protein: CASSVDWGEQYF
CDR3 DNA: TGTGCCAGCAGCGTGGACTGGGGCGAGCAGTACTTC

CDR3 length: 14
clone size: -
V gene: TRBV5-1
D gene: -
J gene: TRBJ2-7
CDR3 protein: CASSWAGASDEQYF
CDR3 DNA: TGCGCCAGCAGCTGGGCAGGGGCTTCAGACGAGCAGTACTTC

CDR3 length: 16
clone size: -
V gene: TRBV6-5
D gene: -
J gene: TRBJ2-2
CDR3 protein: CASSYSGTPMTGELFF
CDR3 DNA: TGTGCCAGCAGTTACTCCGGGACACCCATGACCGGGGAGCTGTTTTTT

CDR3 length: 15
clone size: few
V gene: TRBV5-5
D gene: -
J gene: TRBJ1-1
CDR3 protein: CASSVVPLVNTEAFF
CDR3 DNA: TGTGCCAGCAGCGTAGTCCCCCTTGTGAACACTGAAGCTTTCTTT

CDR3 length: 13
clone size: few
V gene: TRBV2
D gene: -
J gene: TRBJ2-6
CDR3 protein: CASSEQGFGVLTF
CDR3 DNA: TGTGCCAGCAGTGAACAAGGATTCGGCGTCCTGACTTTC

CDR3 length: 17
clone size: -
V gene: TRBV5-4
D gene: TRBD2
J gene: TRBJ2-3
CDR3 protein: CASSLLGLAGGVDTQYF
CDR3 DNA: TGTGCCAGCAGCTTGTTGGGACTAGCGGGAGGAGTAGATACGCAGTATTTT

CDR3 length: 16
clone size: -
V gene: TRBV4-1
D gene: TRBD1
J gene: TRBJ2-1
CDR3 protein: CASSHPGDRALNEQFF
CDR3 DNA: TGCGCCAGCAGCCATCCGGGGGACAGGGCCCTCAATGAGCAGTTCTTC

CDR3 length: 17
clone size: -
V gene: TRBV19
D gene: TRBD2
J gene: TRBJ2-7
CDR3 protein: CASSSLAGGREDYEQYF
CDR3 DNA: TGTGCCAGTAGTAGTCTAGCGGGAGGCCGGGAAGACTACGAGCAGTACTTC

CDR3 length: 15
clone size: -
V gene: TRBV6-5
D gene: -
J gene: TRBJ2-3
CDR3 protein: CATQPGLWGTDTQYF
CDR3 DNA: TGTGCCACCCAACCCGGACTCTGGGGCACAGATACGCAGTATTTT

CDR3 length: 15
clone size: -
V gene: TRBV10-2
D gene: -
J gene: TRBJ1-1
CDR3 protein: CASSESSAGGNEAFF
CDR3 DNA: TGCGCCAGCAGTGAGTCTTCGGCGGGGGGAAATGAAGCTTTCTTT

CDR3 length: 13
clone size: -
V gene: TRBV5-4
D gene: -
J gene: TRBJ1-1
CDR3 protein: CASSLEWTAEAFF
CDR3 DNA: TGTGCCAGCAGCTTGGAATGGACAGCTGAAGCTTTCTTT

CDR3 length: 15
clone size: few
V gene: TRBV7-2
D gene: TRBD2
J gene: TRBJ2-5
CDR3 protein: CASSWGLAGGETQYF
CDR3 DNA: TGTGCCAGCAGCTGGGGACTAGCGGGTGGAGAGACCCAGTACTTC

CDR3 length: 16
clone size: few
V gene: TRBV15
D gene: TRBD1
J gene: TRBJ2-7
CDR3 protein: CATSREKETGTYEQYF
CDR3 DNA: TGTGCCACCAGCAGAGAAAAGGAGACAGGGACCTACGAGCAGTACTTC

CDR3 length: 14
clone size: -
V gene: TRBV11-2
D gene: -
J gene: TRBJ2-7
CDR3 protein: CASSPWPGSHEQYF
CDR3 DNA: TGTGCCAGCAGCCCATGGCCAGGGTCGCACGAGCAGTACTTC

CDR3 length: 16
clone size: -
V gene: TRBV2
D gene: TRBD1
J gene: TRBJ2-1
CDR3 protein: CASSERRAGGYNEQFF
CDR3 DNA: TGTGCCAGCAGTGAACGGCGGGCAGGGGGCTACAATGAGCAGTTCTTC

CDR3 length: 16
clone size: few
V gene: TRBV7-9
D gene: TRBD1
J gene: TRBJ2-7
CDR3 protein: CASSFRGTGASYEQYF
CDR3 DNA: TGTGCCAGCAGCTTTAGAGGGACAGGGGCGTCCTACGAGCAGTACTTC

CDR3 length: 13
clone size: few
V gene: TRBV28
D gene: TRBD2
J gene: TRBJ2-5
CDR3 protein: CASSLAGAETQYF
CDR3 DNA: TGTGCCAGCAGCTTAGCGGGAGCTGAGACCCAGTACTTC

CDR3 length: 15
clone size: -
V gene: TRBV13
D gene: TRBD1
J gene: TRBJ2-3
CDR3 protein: CASSLWTGATDTQYF
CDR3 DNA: TGTGCCAGCAGCTTATGGACAGGGGCAACAGATACGCAGTATTTT

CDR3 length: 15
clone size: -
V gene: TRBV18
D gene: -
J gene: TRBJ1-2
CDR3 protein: CASSPMTGIRYGYTF
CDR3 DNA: TGTGCCAGCTCACCGATGACAGGCATTCGCTATGGCTACACCTTC

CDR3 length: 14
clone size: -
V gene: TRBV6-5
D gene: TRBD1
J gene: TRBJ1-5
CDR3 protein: CASSTDRGGQPQHF
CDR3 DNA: TGTGCCAGCAGTACTGACAGGGGCGGCCAGCCCCAGCATTTT

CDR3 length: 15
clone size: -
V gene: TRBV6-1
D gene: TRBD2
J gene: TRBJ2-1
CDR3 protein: CASRTSGRARNEQFF
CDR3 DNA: TGTGCCAGCCGGACTAGCGGGAGGGCCCGCAATGAGCAGTTCTTC

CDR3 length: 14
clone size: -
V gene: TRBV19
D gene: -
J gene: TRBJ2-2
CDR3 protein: CASSIRRNTGELFF
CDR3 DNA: TGTGCCAGTAGTATTAGAAGAAACACCGGGGAGCTGTTTTTT

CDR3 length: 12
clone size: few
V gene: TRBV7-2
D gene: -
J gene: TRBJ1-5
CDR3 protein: CASSLGIQPQHF
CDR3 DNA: TGTGCCAGCAGCTTGGGAATTCAGCCCCAGCATTTT

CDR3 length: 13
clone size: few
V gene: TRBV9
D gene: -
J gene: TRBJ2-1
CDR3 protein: CASPGSDYNEQFF
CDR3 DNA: TGTGCCAGTCCTGGGAGCGACTACAATGAGCAGTTCTTC

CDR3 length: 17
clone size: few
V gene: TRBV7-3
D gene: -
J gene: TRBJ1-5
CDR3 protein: CASSYHPGHQSRMPQHF
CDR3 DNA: TGTGCCAGCAGCTACCACCCGGGACACCAGTCGAGGATGCCCCAGCATTTT

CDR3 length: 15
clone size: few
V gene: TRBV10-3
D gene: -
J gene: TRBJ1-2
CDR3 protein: CAISESRGYSYGYTF
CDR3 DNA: TGTGCCATCAGTGAGTCGAGGGGATACTCCTATGGCTACACCTTC

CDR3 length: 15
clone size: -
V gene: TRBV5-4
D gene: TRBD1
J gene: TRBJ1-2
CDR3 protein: CASSGDRANNYGYTF
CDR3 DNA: TGTGCCAGCAGCGGGGACAGGGCCAATAACTATGGCTACACCTTC

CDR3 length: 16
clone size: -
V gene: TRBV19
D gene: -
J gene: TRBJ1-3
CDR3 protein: CASSPGRRLTGDTIYF
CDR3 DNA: TGTGCCAGTAGCCCCGGACGCCGGCTTACCGGGGACACCATATATTTT

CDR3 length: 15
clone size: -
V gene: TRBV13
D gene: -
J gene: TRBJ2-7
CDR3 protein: CASSLGLRGSYEQYF
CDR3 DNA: TGTGCCAGCAGCTTAGGTCTCCGGGGGTCCTACGAGCAGTACTTC

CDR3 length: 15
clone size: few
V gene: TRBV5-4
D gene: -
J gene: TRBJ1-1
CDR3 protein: CASSFWGRMNTEAFF
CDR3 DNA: TGTGCCAGCAGCTTTTGGGGGCGCATGAACACTGAAGCTTTCTTT

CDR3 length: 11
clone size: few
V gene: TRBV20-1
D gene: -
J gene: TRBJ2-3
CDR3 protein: CSARATDTQYF
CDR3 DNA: TGCAGTGCTAGAGCAACAGATACGCAGTATTTT

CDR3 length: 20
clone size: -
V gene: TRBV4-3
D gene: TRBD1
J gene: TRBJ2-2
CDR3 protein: CASSQDRGNTYHANTGELFF
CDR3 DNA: TGCGCCAGCAGCCAAGACAGGGGGAACACCTATCACGCGAACACCGGGGAGCTGTTTTTT

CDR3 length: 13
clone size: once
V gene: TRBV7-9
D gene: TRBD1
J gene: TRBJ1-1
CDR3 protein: CASSFTGGLEAFF
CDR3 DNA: TGTGCCAGCAGCTTTACAGGGGGCCTTGAAGCTTTCTTT

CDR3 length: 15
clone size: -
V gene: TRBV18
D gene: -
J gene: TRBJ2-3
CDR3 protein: CASSPLTPNTDTQYF
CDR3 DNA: TGTGCCAGCTCACCGCTGACACCCAACACAGATACGCAGTATTTT